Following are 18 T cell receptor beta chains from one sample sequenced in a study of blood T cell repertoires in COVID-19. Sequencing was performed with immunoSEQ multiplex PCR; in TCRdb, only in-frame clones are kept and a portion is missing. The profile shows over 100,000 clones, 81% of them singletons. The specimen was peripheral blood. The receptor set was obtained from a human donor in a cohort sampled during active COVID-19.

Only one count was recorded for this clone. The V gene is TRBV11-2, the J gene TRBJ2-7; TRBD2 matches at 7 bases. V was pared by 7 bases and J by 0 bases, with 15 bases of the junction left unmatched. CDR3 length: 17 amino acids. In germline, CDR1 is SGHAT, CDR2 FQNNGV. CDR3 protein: CASIPSLGGGSSYEQYF. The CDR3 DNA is TGTGCCAGCATCCCCTCGCTGGGGGGAGGGAGCTCCTACGAGCAGTACTTC.

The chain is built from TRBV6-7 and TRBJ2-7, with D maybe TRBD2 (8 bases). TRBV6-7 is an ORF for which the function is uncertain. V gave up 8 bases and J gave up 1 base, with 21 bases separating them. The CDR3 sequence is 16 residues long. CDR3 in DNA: TGTGCCAGCCTCAAGCGGGGGACAGTAGCATCCTACGAGCAGTACTTC. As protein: CASLKRGTVASYEQYF.

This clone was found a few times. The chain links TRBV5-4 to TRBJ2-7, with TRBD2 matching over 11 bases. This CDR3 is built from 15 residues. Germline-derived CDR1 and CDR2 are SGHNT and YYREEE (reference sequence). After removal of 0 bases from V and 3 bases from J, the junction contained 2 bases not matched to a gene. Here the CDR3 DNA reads TGTGCCAGCAGCTTGGGTACTAGCGGGGGCTACGAGCAGTACTTC. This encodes CASSLGTSGGYEQYF.

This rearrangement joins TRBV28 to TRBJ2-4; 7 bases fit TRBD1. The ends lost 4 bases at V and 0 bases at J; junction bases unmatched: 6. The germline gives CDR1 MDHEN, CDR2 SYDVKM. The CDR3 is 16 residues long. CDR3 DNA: TGTGCCAGCAGTTCGGGACAGCCTCTAGCCAAAAACATTCAGTACTTC. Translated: CASSSGQPLAKNIQYF.

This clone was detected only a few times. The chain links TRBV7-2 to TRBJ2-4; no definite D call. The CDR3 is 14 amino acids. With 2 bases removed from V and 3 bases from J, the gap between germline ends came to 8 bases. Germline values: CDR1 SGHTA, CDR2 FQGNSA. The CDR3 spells CASSLPGGKNIQYF. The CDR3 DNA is TGTGCCAGCAGCTTACCCGGCGGCAAAAACATTCAGTACTTC.

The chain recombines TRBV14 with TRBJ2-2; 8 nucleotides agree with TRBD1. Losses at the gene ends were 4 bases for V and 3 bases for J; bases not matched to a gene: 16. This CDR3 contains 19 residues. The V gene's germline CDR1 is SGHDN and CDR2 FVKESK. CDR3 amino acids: CASSPGGDSSPTHTGELFF. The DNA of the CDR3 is TGTGCCAGCAGCCCAGGGGGCGACAGTTCCCCCACACACACCGGGGAGCTGTTTTTT.

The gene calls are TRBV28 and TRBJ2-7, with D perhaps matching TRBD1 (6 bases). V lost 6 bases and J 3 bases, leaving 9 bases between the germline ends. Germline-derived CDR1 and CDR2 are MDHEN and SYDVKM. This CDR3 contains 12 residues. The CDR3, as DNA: TGTGCCAGCAGCCCGGACAGCTACGAGCAGTACTTC. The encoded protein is CASSPDSYEQYF.

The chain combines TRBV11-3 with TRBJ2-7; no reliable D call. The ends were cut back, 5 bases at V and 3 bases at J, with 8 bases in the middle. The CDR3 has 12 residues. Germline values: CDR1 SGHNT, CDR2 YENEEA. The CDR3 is CASSRFYYEQYF. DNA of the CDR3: TGTGCCAGCAGCCGTTTTTACTACGAGCAGTACTTC.

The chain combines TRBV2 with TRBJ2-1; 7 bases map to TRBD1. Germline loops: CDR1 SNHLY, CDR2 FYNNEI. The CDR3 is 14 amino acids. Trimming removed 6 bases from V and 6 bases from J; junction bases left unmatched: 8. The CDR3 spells CASRKNRGGNEQFF. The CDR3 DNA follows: TGTGCCAGCAGGAAAAACAGGGGCGGCAATGAGCAGTTCTTC. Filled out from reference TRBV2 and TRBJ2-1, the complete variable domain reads EPEVTQTPSHQVTQMGQEVILRCVPISNHLYFYWYRQILGQKVEFLVSFYNNEISEKSEIFDDQFSVERPDGSNFTLKIRSTKLEDSAMYFCASRKNRGGNEQFFGPGTRLTVL.

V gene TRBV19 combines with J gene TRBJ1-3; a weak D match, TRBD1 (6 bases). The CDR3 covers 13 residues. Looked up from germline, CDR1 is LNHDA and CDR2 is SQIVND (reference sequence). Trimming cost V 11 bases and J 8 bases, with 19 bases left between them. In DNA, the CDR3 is TGTGCCGCGTCGGGCAGGGGAAGAGACACCATATATTTT. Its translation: CAASGRGRDTIYF.

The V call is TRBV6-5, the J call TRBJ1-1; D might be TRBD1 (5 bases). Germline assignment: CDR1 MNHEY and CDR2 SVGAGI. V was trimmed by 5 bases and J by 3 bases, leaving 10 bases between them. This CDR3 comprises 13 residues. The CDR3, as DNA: TGTGCCAGCAGTCTGACGGGGGACACTGAAGCTTTCTTT. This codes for CASSLTGDTEAFF.

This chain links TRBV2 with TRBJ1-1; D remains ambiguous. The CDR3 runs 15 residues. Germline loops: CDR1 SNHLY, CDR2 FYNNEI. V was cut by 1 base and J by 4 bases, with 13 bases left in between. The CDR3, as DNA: TGTGCCAGCAGTGAAGACGTCAATCCGGGCACTGAAGCTTTCTTT. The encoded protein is CASSEDVNPGTEAFF.

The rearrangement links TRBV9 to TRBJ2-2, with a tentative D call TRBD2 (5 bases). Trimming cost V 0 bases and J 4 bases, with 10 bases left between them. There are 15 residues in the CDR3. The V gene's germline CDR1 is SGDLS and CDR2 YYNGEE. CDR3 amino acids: CASSVVARSTGELFF. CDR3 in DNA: TGTGCCAGCAGCGTAGTAGCGAGAAGCACCGGGGAGCTGTTTTTT.

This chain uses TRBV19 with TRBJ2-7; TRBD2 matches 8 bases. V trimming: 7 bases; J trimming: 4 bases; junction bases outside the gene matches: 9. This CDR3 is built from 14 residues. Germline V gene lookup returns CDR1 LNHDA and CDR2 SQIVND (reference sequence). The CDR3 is CASTAGRAGYEQYF. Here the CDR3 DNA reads TGTGCCAGTACCGCCGGGAGGGCAGGGTACGAGCAGTACTTC.

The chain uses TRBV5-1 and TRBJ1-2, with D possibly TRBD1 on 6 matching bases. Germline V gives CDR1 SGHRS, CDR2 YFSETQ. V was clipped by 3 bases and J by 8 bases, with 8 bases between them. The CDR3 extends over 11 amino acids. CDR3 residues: CASSWGHGYTF. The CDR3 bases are TGCGCCAGCAGCTGGGGGCACGGCTACACCTTC.

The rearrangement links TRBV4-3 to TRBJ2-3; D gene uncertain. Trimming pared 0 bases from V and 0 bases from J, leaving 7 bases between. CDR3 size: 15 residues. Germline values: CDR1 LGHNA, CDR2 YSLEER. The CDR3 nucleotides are TGCGCCAGCAGCCAAGATTGGGCTAGCACAGATACGCAGTATTTT. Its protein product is CASSQDWASTDTQYF.

The CDR3 region has the DNA TGTGCCAGCAGCTTAGCGGCGATAGCGTCCACTGAAGCTTTCTTT. Its protein product is CASSLAAIASTEAFF. The chain recombines TRBV7-9 with TRBJ1-1; D gene ambiguous. Trimming cost V 0 bases and J 4 bases, with 12 bases left between them. This CDR3 comprises 15 residues. Germline V gene sequence: CDR1 SEHNR, CDR2 FQNEAQ (reference sequence).

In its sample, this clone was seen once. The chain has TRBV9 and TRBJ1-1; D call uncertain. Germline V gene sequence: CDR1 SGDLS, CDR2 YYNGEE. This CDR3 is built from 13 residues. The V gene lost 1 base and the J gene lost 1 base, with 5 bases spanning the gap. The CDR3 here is CASSVFQNTEAFF. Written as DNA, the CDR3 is TGTGCCAGCAGCGTATTTCAGAACACTGAAGCTTTCTTT.